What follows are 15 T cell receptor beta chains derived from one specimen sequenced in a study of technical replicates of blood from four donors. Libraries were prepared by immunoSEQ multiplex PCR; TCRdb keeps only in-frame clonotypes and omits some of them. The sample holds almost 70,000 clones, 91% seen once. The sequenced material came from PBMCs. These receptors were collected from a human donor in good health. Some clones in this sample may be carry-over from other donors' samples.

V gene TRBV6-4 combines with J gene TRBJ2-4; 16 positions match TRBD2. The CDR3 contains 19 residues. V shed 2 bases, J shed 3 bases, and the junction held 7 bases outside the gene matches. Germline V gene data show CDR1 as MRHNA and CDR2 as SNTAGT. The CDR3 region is CASSDRGLAGGLGKNIQYF. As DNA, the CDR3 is TGTGCCAGCAGTGACCGGGGACTAGCGGGAGGGTTAGGCAAAAACATTCAGTACTTC.

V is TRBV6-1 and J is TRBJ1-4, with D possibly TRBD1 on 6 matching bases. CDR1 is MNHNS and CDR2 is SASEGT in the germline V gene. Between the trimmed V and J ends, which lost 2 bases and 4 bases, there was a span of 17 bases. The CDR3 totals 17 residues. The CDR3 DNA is TGTGCCAGCAGTGAAAAGGGGGGGGGCGGAGGTAATGAAAAACTGTTTTTT. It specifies CASSEKGGGGGNEKLFF.

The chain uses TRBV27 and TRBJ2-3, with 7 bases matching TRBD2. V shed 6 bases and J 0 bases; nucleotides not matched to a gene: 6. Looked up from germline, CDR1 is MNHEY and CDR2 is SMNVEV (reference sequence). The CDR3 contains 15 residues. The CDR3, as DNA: TGTGCCAGCAGGGGGGGGTTTACTAGCACAGATACGCAGTATTTT. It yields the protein CASRGGFTSTDTQYF.

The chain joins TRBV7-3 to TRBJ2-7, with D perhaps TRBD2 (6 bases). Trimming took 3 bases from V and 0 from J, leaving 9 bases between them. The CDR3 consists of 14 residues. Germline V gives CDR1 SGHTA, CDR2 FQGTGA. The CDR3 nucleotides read TGTGCCAGCAGCTTGGAGGGGCCCTCCTACGAGCAGTACTTC. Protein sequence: CASSLEGPSYEQYF.

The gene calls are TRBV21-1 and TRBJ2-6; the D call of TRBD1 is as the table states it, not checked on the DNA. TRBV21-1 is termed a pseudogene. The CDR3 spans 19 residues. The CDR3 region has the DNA TGTGCCAGCAGCAAAGGCCAGGGGCTTCTTAGTTTCTGGGCCAACGTCCTGACTTTC. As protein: CASSKGQGLLSFWANVLTF.

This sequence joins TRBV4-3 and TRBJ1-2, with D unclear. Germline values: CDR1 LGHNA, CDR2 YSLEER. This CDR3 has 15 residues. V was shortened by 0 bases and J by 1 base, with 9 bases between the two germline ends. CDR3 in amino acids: CASSQDQTFNYGYTF. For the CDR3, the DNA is TGCGCCAGCAGCCAAGATCAGACATTTAACTATGGCTACACCTTC.

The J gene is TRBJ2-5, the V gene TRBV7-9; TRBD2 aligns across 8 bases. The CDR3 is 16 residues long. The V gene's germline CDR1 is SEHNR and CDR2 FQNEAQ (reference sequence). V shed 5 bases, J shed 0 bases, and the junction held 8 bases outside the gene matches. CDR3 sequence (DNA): TGTGCCAGCAGCACCAGACTAGCGACCTACCAAGAGACCCAGTACTTC. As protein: CASSTRLATYQETQYF.

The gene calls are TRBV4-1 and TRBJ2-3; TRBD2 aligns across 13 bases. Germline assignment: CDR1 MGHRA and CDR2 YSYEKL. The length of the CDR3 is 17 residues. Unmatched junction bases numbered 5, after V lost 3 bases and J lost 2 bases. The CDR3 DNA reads TGCGCCAGCAGCCATCCGGGACTAGCGGGGTCCACAGATACGCAGTATTTT. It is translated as CASSHPGLAGSTDTQYF.

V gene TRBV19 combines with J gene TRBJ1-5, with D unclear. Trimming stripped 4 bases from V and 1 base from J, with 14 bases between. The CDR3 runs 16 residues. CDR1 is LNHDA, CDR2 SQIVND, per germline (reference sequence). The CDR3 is CASSRRVWESNQPQHF. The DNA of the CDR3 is TGTGCCAGTAGTAGGCGGGTATGGGAGAGCAATCAGCCCCAGCATTTT.

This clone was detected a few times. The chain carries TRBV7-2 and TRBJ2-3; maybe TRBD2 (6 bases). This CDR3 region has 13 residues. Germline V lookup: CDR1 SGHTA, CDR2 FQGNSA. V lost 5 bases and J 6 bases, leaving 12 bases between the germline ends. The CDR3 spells CASSPPGLDTQYF. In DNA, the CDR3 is TGTGCCAGCAGCCCACCGGGACTCGATACGCAGTATTTT.

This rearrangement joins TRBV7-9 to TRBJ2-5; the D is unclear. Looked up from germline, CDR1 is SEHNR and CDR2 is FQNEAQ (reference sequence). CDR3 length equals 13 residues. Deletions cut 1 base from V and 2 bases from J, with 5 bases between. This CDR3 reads CASSLGGQETQYF. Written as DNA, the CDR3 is TGTGCCAGCAGCTTAGGAGGACAAGAGACCCAGTACTTC. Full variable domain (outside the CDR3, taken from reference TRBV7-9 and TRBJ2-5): DTGVSQNPRHKITKRGQNVTFRCDPISEHNRLYWYRQTLGQGPEFLTYFQNEAQLEKSRLLSDRFSAERPKGSFSTLEIQRTEQGDSAMYLCASSLGGQETQYFGPGTRLLVL.

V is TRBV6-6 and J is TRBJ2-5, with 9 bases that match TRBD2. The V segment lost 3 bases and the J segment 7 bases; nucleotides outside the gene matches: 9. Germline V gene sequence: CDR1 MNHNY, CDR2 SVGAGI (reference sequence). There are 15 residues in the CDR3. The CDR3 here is CASSYVAGGQGTQYF. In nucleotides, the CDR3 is TGTGCCAGCAGTTATGTCGCGGGGGGGCAGGGGACCCAGTACTTC.

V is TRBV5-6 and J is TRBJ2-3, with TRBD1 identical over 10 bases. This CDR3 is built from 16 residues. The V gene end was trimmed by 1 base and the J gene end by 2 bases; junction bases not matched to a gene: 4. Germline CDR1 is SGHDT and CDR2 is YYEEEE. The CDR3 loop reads CASSLRGTGVTDTQYF. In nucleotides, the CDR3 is TGTGCCAGCAGCTTGCGCGGGACAGGGGTCACAGATACGCAGTATTTT.

CDR3 DNA: TGTGCCAGCAGCTTCTCACAAGCCAAAAACATTCAGTACTTC. Protein product: CASSFSQAKNIQYF. The rearrangement links TRBV7-9 to TRBJ2-4, with unresolved D. The V and J ends lost 3 bases and 0 bases respectively, with 6 bases between them. The CDR3 covers 14 residues. Germline CDR1 and CDR2: SEHNR and FQNEAQ (reference sequence).

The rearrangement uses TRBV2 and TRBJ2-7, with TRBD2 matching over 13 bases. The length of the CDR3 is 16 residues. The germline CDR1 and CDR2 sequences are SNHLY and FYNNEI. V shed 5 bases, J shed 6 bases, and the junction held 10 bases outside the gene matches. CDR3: CASSSTSGGAGLEQYF. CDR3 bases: TGTGCCAGCAGTTCTACTAGCGGGGGGGCCGGGCTCGAGCAGTACTTC.